This section outlines one T cell receptor (beta chain) sequence together with its context. The PCR used 60 Vbeta and 13 Jbeta primers. TCRdb's table, derived via immunoSEQ multiplex PCR, lists solely in-frame clones and lacks some. The data show some 140,000 clones, with about 80% seen just once and 2% to 2.5% held by the top ten. The sample comes from a study of cytomegalovirus exposure and HLA in healthy donors. The source material was PBMCs. The clonotype comes from a man younger than 40 in good health and CMV-seronegative.

This CDR3 reads CASSYSKGTGQETQYF. In DNA, the CDR3 is TGTGCCAGCAGTTACTCAAAAGGGACAGGGCAAGAGACCCAGTACTTC. This chain uses TRBV6-5 with TRBJ2-5, with 9 bases that match TRBD1. J gave up 2 bases and V 0 bases, and 4 bases lay outside the gene matches. CDR1 is MNHEY, CDR2 SVGAGI, per germline. The CDR3 runs to 16 residues.